A selection of T cell receptor beta chains follows, all from one sample in a study of blood T cell repertoires in COVID-19. Repertoires were generated with immunoSEQ multiplex PCR, while TCRdb's copy carries only in-frame clones and drops some. The sample records 130,000 or so clones, roughly 79% being singletons. Source material: peripheral blood. The receptors come from a human donor in a cohort sampled during active COVID-19. The CDR3 runs from the conserved cysteine through the conserved F or W. The D gene is left open where the match is weak. Size is stated for part of the rows, as once, few or many counts, or as a class when the clone is expanded.

v_call: TRBV7-9
j_call: TRBJ1-2
d_call: -
clone_size: -
cdr3_aa: CASSLVDQGREAGYTF
cdr3_nt: TGTGCCAGCAGCCTCGTAGATCAGGGGAGGGAGGCTGGCTACACCTTC

v_call: TRBV2
j_call: TRBJ2-6
d_call: -
clone_size: once
cdr3_aa: CASSEGQYANVLTF
cdr3_nt: TGTGCCAGCAGTGAAGGGCAGTACGCCAACGTCCTGACTTTC

v_call: TRBV27
j_call: TRBJ1-4
d_call: TRBD1
clone_size: few
cdr3_aa: CASSSFGQGEEKLFF
cdr3_nt: TGTGCCAGCAGTTCCTTCGGACAGGGGGAAGAAAAACTGTTTTTT

v_call: TRBV7-8
j_call: TRBJ2-7
d_call: -
clone_size: once
cdr3_aa: CASSAGLHLSYEQYF
cdr3_nt: TGTGCCAGCAGCGCCGGACTACACCTCTCCTACGAGCAGTACTTC

v_call: TRBV19
j_call: TRBJ1-5
d_call: TRBD1
clone_size: -
cdr3_aa: CASSPGARQGGNQPQHF
cdr3_nt: TGTGCCAGTAGTCCTGGGGCCCGACAGGGGGGGAATCAGCCCCAGCATTTT

v_call: TRBV5-1
j_call: TRBJ1-1
d_call: -
clone_size: few
cdr3_aa: CASSSTANTEAFF
cdr3_nt: TGCGCCAGCAGCTCCACAGCGAACACTGAAGCTTTCTTT

v_call: TRBV2
j_call: TRBJ2-7
d_call: -
clone_size: -
cdr3_aa: CASSVLDRPQYF
cdr3_nt: TGTGCCAGCAGCGTTCTCGACAGGCCGCAGTACTTC

v_call: TRBV5-1
j_call: TRBJ2-1
d_call: -
clone_size: -
cdr3_aa: CASSLGLAPSHEQFF
cdr3_nt: TGCGCCAGCAGCTTGGGTCTAGCGCCCTCACACGAGCAGTTCTTC

v_call: TRBV9
j_call: TRBJ2-2
d_call: TRBD1
clone_size: -
cdr3_aa: CASNQDGQGNTGELFF
cdr3_nt: TGTGCCAGCAACCAAGACGGACAGGGGAACACCGGGGAGCTGTTTTTT

v_call: TRBV7-8
j_call: TRBJ1-5
d_call: -
clone_size: -
cdr3_aa: CASSSSGGGSNQPQHF
cdr3_nt: TGTGCCAGCAGCTCGAGTGGGGGGGGGAGCAATCAGCCCCAGCATTTT

v_call: TRBV5-1
j_call: TRBJ2-3
d_call: TRBD1
clone_size: -
cdr3_aa: CASRTEGAADTQYF
cdr3_nt: TGCGCCAGCCGGACAGAGGGGGCTGCAGATACGCAGTATTTT

v_call: TRBV2
j_call: TRBJ2-7
d_call: -
clone_size: few
cdr3_aa: CASGKTVYEQYF
cdr3_nt: TGTGCCAGCGGAAAGACAGTCTACGAGCAGTACTTC

v_call: TRBV19
j_call: TRBJ1-5
d_call: TRBD1
clone_size: few
cdr3_aa: CASNLGQGYNQPQHF
cdr3_nt: TGTGCCAGTAACTTGGGACAGGGGTACAATCAGCCCCAGCATTTT

v_call: TRBV19
j_call: TRBJ2-5
d_call: TRBD1
clone_size: -
cdr3_aa: CASSFTGQGSRQETQYF
cdr3_nt: TGTGCCAGCTCCTTTACGGGACAGGGAAGTCGGCAAGAGACCCAGTACTTC

v_call: TRBV27
j_call: TRBJ2-6
d_call: -
clone_size: -
cdr3_aa: CASSLRQFSGANVLTF
cdr3_nt: TGTGCCAGCAGTCTTAGACAGTTCTCTGGGGCCAACGTCCTGACTTTC

v_call: TRBV2
j_call: TRBJ1-5
d_call: -
clone_size: -
cdr3_aa: CASRGTLSNQPQHF
cdr3_nt: TGTGCCAGCAGGGGGACACTTAGCAATCAGCCCCAGCATTTT

v_call: TRBV4-2
j_call: TRBJ1-2
d_call: TRBD1
clone_size: few
cdr3_aa: CASSHDRDRGYGYTF
cdr3_nt: TGTGCCAGCAGCCACGACCGGGACAGGGGCTATGGCTACACCTTC

v_call: TRBV6-6
j_call: TRBJ2-3
d_call: TRBD2
clone_size: -
cdr3_aa: CASRLSGGAADTQYF
cdr3_nt: TGTGCCAGCAGGCTTAGCGGGGGGGCAGCAGATACGCAGTATTTT

v_call: TRBV19
j_call: TRBJ2-2
d_call: TRBD1
clone_size: -
cdr3_aa: CASSLLSGGWNTGELFF
cdr3_nt: TGTGCCAGTAGTTTACTATCAGGGGGATGGAACACCGGGGAGCTGTTTTTT

v_call: TRBV10-3
j_call: TRBJ2-7
d_call: -
clone_size: -
cdr3_aa: CASGGLTLDEQYF
cdr3_nt: TGTGCCAGCGGAGGGCTCACCCTCGACGAGCAGTACTTC

v_call: TRBV9
j_call: TRBJ2-1
d_call: TRBD1
clone_size: -
cdr3_aa: CASSVGGQGNEQFF
cdr3_nt: TGTGCCAGCAGCGTAGGCGGACAGGGTAATGAGCAGTTCTTC

v_call: TRBV19
j_call: TRBJ1-4
d_call: TRBD1
clone_size: -
cdr3_aa: CASSDRQGNEKLFF
cdr3_nt: TGTGCCAGTAGTGACCGACAGGGGAATGAAAAACTGTTTTTT

v_call: TRBV6-5
j_call: TRBJ2-7
d_call: TRBD2
clone_size: -
cdr3_aa: CASSYGTSGSYEQYF
cdr3_nt: TGTGCCAGCAGTTACGGAACTAGCGGGTCCTACGAGCAGTACTTC

v_call: TRBV7-9
j_call: TRBJ2-2
d_call: TRBD1
clone_size: -
cdr3_aa: CASSHPDRAGELFF
cdr3_nt: TGTGCCAGCAGCCACCCGGACAGGGCGGGGGAGCTGTTTTTT

v_call: TRBV2
j_call: TRBJ2-2
d_call: -
clone_size: -
cdr3_aa: CASSLAWNTGELFF
cdr3_nt: TGTGCCAGCAGCCTAGCCTGGAACACCGGGGAGCTGTTTTTT

v_call: TRBV5-4
j_call: TRBJ1-2
d_call: -
clone_size: -
cdr3_aa: CASSLFDEGEGYTF
cdr3_nt: TGTGCCAGCAGCTTGTTTGATGAGGGAGAGGGCTACACCTTC

v_call: TRBV5-6
j_call: TRBJ2-7
d_call: TRBD1
clone_size: -
cdr3_aa: CASSDPTGSYEQYF
cdr3_nt: TGTGCCAGCAGCGACCCGACAGGGAGTTACGAGCAGTACTTC

v_call: TRBV29-1
j_call: TRBJ1-2
d_call: -
clone_size: -
cdr3_aa: CSDRQATRGYTF
cdr3_nt: TGCAGCGACAGACAGGCAACCCGTGGCTACACCTTC

v_call: TRBV5-4
j_call: TRBJ1-2
d_call: -
clone_size: -
cdr3_aa: CASSFDRNLDGYTF
cdr3_nt: TGTGCCAGCAGCTTTGACAGGAACCTCGATGGCTACACCTTC

v_call: TRBV11-2
j_call: TRBJ2-3
d_call: -
clone_size: -
cdr3_aa: CASSISLPDTQYF
cdr3_nt: TGTGCCAGCAGCATCTCGCTACCAGATACGCAGTATTTT

v_call: TRBV29-1
j_call: TRBJ1-5
d_call: TRBD1
clone_size: -
cdr3_aa: CSVVTGTGDSNQPQHF
cdr3_nt: TGCAGCGTGGTTACCGGGACAGGGGACAGCAATCAGCCCCAGCATTTT

v_call: TRBV7-8
j_call: TRBJ2-1
d_call: TRBD2
clone_size: -
cdr3_aa: CASSPARGVLYNEQFF
cdr3_nt: TGTGCCAGCAGCCCCGCCCGGGGGGTCCTCTACAATGAGCAGTTCTTC

v_call: TRBV24-1
j_call: TRBJ1-1
d_call: -
clone_size: -
cdr3_aa: CATLPGQRAFF
cdr3_nt: TGTGCCACCCTACCTGGGCAGCGGGCTTTCTTT

v_call: TRBV28
j_call: TRBJ1-5
d_call: -
clone_size: -
cdr3_aa: CASNRGVSNQPQHF
cdr3_nt: TGTGCCAGCAACCGGGGGGTAAGCAATCAGCCCCAGCATTTT

v_call: TRBV2
j_call: TRBJ2-1
d_call: TRBD2
clone_size: -
cdr3_aa: CASRAAGAGYNEQFF
cdr3_nt: TGTGCCAGCAGGGCAGCGGGGGCAGGGTACAATGAGCAGTTCTTC

v_call: TRBV6-1
j_call: TRBJ2-5
d_call: -
clone_size: -
cdr3_aa: CASSDLTQYF
cdr3_nt: TGTGCCAGCAGTGATCTGACCCAGTACTTC

v_call: TRBV7-9
j_call: TRBJ2-7
d_call: TRBD1
clone_size: few
cdr3_aa: CASSSPLAGGYEQYF
cdr3_nt: TGTGCCAGCAGCTCCCCCCTGGCAGGGGGCTACGAGCAGTACTTC

v_call: TRBV15
j_call: TRBJ2-1
d_call: -
clone_size: -
cdr3_aa: CATSRDGTTNEQFF
cdr3_nt: TGTGCCACCAGCAGAGATGGGACAACAAATGAGCAGTTCTTC

v_call: TRBV6-5
j_call: TRBJ1-2
d_call: TRBD1
clone_size: -
cdr3_aa: CASSPPGTAYGYTF
cdr3_nt: TGTGCCAGCAGTCCTCCGGGGACAGCCTATGGCTACACCTTC

v_call: TRBV6-6
j_call: TRBJ2-7
d_call: -
clone_size: medium-sized
cdr3_aa: CASSTGTPGHYEQYF
cdr3_nt: TGTGCCAGCAGTACCGGGACACCGGGGCACTACGAGCAGTACTTC

v_call: TRBV5-5
j_call: TRBJ1-2
d_call: TRBD1
clone_size: -
cdr3_aa: CASSWDRGKGYTF
cdr3_nt: TGTGCCAGCAGCTGGGACAGGGGAAAAGGCTACACCTTC

v_call: TRBV2
j_call: TRBJ1-6
d_call: -
clone_size: -
cdr3_aa: CASRGGRAYNSPLHF
cdr3_nt: TGTGCCAGCAGGGGGGGGCGCGCCTATAATTCACCCCTCCACTTT

v_call: TRBV2
j_call: TRBJ1-5
d_call: TRBD1
clone_size: -
cdr3_aa: CASTKKGTGNNQPQHF
cdr3_nt: TGTGCCAGCACTAAGAAGGGGACAGGTAACAATCAGCCCCAGCATTTT

v_call: TRBV11-2
j_call: TRBJ1-4
d_call: -
clone_size: -
cdr3_aa: CASSRRDTRGEKLFF
cdr3_nt: TGTGCCAGCAGCCGCCGGGACACCAGGGGTGAAAAACTGTTTTTT

v_call: TRBV7-9
j_call: TRBJ2-5
d_call: -
clone_size: -
cdr3_aa: CASSAQDRKETQYF
cdr3_nt: TGTGCCAGCAGCGCCCAGGACAGAAAAGAGACCCAGTACTTC

v_call: TRBV9
j_call: TRBJ2-1
d_call: TRBD2
clone_size: -
cdr3_aa: CASSVLLSGGAGEQFF
cdr3_nt: TGTGCCAGCAGCGTACTGCTTAGCGGGGGGGCAGGGGAGCAGTTCTTC

v_call: TRBV6-6
j_call: TRBJ2-2
d_call: TRBD1
clone_size: -
cdr3_aa: CASSPPGQANTGELFF
cdr3_nt: TGTGCCAGCAGTCCCCCGGGACAGGCGAACACCGGGGAGCTGTTTTTT

v_call: TRBV14
j_call: TRBJ1-1
d_call: -
clone_size: many
cdr3_aa: CASSPLGGNTEAFF
cdr3_nt: TGTGCCAGCAGCCCCCTGGGGGGGAACACTGAAGCTTTCTTT

v_call: TRBV18
j_call: TRBJ2-1
d_call: -
clone_size: -
cdr3_aa: CASSPQASLRGEQFF
cdr3_nt: TGTGCCAGCTCACCACAGGCTAGTCTAAGGGGTGAGCAGTTCTTC

v_call: TRBV5-6
j_call: TRBJ2-7
d_call: -
clone_size: -
cdr3_aa: CASSLEGRGLSYEQYF
cdr3_nt: TGTGCCAGCAGCTTGGAGGGGCGGGGGCTCTCCTACGAGCAGTACTTC

v_call: TRBV28
j_call: TRBJ2-5
d_call: -
clone_size: -
cdr3_aa: CASNLPRARQETQYF
cdr3_nt: TGTGCCAGCAACCTACCACGAGCGCGCCAAGAGACCCAGTACTTC

v_call: TRBV7-9
j_call: TRBJ2-7
d_call: -
clone_size: -
cdr3_aa: CASSLELSSYEQYF
cdr3_nt: TGTGCCAGCAGCTTAGAACTAAGCTCCTACGAGCAGTACTTC

v_call: TRBV5-1
j_call: TRBJ2-3
d_call: -
clone_size: few
cdr3_aa: CASSLAERVLADTQYF
cdr3_nt: TGCGCCAGCAGCTTGGCGGAGAGAGTACTGGCAGATACGCAGTATTTT

v_call: TRBV28
j_call: TRBJ2-7
d_call: TRBD1
clone_size: -
cdr3_aa: CASSFGTGSSYEQYF
cdr3_nt: TGTGCCAGCAGTTTCGGGACAGGGAGCTCCTACGAGCAGTACTTC

v_call: TRBV9
j_call: TRBJ2-1
d_call: -
clone_size: -
cdr3_aa: CASSENTYNEQFF
cdr3_nt: TGTGCCAGCAGCGAAAACACGTACAATGAGCAGTTCTTC

v_call: TRBV7-9
j_call: TRBJ2-7
d_call: -
clone_size: -
cdr3_aa: CASSPPRTAGLEQYF
cdr3_nt: TGTGCCAGCAGCCCTCCGCGGACAGCCGGGCTCGAGCAGTACTTC

v_call: TRBV2
j_call: TRBJ1-6
d_call: TRBD1
clone_size: -
cdr3_aa: CASIPEGTGDSPLHF
cdr3_nt: TGTGCCAGCATCCCGGAGGGGACAGGGGATTCACCCCTCCACTTT

v_call: TRBV5-4
j_call: TRBJ1-1
d_call: TRBD1
clone_size: -
cdr3_aa: CASSLTGDRGLTEAFF
cdr3_nt: TGTGCCAGCAGCCTAACGGGGGACAGGGGGCTGACTGAAGCTTTCTTT

v_call: TRBV4-1
j_call: TRBJ1-3
d_call: TRBD1
clone_size: -
cdr3_aa: CASSQPTGGSNTIYF
cdr3_nt: TGCGCCAGCAGCCAGCCGACAGGGGGCTCGAACACCATATATTTT

v_call: TRBV30
j_call: TRBJ2-2
d_call: TRBD1
clone_size: -
cdr3_aa: CALPTGGAAGELFF
cdr3_nt: TGTGCCTTGCCGACAGGGGGCGCAGCCGGGGAGCTGTTTTTT